Sequencing of this T cell receptor beta chain was carried out in a study of cytotoxic CD8 clonotypes in ibrutinib-treated CLL. On the study more broadly: The cohort had about a dozen relapsed/refractory and some 16 treatment-naive patients, some 18 IGHV unmutated. Partial responses totalled approximately 24 and complete responses 2; after median roughly 70 months, approximately 15 remained remitted and approximately 12 progressed. Findings and limits, study-wide: Starting clonality was above that of age-matched healthy donors and tracked circulating CD8+ T-cell counts. Public clonotypes (which were uncommon) either contracted or remained stable on treatment.

Only in-frame clones appear in the TCRdb table, and some are missing; sequencing was by immunoSEQ multiplex PCR. Of tens of thousands of clones listed, roughly two thirds are singletons. The CDR3 contains 14 residues. Germline CDR1 reads SGHDT; CDR2 reads YYEEEE. V lost 5 bases and J lost 4, with 15 bases in between. On this clone itself: Its cognate antigen is unknown.

This clonotype was obtained from a human donor with chronic lymphocytic leukemia. The sample here was PBMCs, taken after 12 months of ibrutinib treatment. The chain links TRBV5-6 to TRBJ2-5; D may match TRBD1 or TRBD2 (5 bases each). In DNA form, the CDR3 reads TGTGCCAGCAGTCGGGGATTGAGGGGAGAGACCCAGTACTTC. Translation gives CASSRGLRGETQYF.